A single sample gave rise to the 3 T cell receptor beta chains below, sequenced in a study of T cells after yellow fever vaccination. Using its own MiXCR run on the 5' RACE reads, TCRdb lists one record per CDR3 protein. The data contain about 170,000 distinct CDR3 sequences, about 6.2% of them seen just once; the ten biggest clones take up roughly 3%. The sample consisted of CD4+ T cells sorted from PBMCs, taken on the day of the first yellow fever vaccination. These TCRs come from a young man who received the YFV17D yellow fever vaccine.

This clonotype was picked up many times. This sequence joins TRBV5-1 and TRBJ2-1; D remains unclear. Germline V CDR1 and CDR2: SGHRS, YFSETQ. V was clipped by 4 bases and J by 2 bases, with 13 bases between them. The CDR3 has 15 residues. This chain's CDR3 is CASSPGQATYNEQFF. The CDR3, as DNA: TGCGCCAGCAGCCCGGGCCAAGCTACCTACAATGAGCAGTTCTTC.

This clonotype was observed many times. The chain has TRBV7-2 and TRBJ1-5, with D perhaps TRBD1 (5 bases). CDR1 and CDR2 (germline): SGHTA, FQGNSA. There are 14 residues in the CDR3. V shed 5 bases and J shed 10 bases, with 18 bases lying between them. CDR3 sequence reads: CASSPYPPGGPQHF. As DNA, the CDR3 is TGTGCCAGCAGCCCCTACCCCCCTGGGGGACCCCAGCATTTT.

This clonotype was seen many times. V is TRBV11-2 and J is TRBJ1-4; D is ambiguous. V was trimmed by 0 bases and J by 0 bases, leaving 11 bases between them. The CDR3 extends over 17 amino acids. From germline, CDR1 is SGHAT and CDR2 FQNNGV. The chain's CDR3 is CASSLDGEQSTNEKLFF. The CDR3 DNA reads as TGTGCCAGCAGCTTAGACGGGGAACAGTCAACTAATGAAAAACTGTTTTTT. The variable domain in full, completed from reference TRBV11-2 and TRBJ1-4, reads EAGVAQSPRYKIIEKRQSVAFWCNPISGHATLYWYQQILGQGPKLLIQFQNNGVVDDSQLPKDRFSAERLKGVDSTLKIQPAKLEDSAVYLCASSLDGEQSTNEKLFFGSGTQLSVL.